This T cell receptor beta chain was documented in a study of read filtering for tumor transcriptome and immune sequencing. The overall study: The cohort had approximately 16 men and under 15 women aged about 47 to 80, mean about 66 years. R-ISS stage counts were fewer than ten for I, about 16 for II, 6 or 7 for III. Transcriptome libraries were built from DNase-treated RNA. Findings and caveats of the study: The sorted CD138-negative fraction was a mixed bone marrow immune population, not purified T cells.

The library was built from roughly 400 ng RNA with molecular barcoded adaptors for alpha/delta and beta/gamma chains. MiXCR, applied by TCRdb to the reads, yields one record per CDR3 protein. The sample shows tens of thousands of distinct CDR3 sequences, under 25% of them seen only once. Trimming removed 3 bases at V and 1 base at J, with 10 bases between. Germline CDR1 is ENHRY and CDR2 is SYGVKD. The CDR3 totals 15 residues. This clonotype was observed a few times. Its antigen remains unknown. This is likely an artifact of a read error, given a far larger clone one base away. This TCR was recovered from a donor at least 40 years old with multiple myeloma. The rearrangement joins TRBV10-3 to TRBJ2-1; D is unresolved. What was sequenced was a population of CD138-negative cells sorted from bone marrow. The chain's CDR3 is CAISDRVWSYNEQFF. The DNA for the CDR3 is TGTGCCATCAGTGATCGGGTATGGTCCTACAATGAGCAGTTCTTC.